This T cell receptor (beta chain) was profiled in a study of blood T cell repertoires in COVID-19. The wider study: The United States, Italy and Spain supplied acute and convalescent COVID-19 samples.

Authors' data handling: How many nucleated cells were present was estimated from reference gene primer amplification. TCRdb's table, derived via immunoSEQ multiplex PCR, lists solely in-frame clones and lacks some. The V and J calls and the clone size are those of that table, but D and trimming were determined from the DNA. The sample holds 300,000 to 350,000 clones, more than 90% seen once. Cohort placement rested on clinical history that participants reported themselves. The CDR3 has 18 amino acids. V gave up 7 bases and J gave up 0 bases; unmatched junction bases: 13. Per the germline V gene, CDR1 is LGHDT and CDR2 is YNNKEL (reference sequence).

The sample comprised PBMCs or T cells enriched from blood (not recorded which). The rearrangement uses TRBV3-1 (or the pseudogene TRBV3-2) and TRBJ1-1; 11 bases are a match to TRBD1. The receptor was isolated from a woman in her 30s who had been exposed to COVID-19. The CDR3 region has the DNA TGTGCCAGCACCCTCTGGACAGGGGGCAGGAGCGTGAACACTGAAGCTTTCTTT. It encodes CASTLWTGGRSVNTEAFF.